The rows below give T cell receptor beta chains drawn from one sample of a study of OX40 agonist ivuxolimab in advanced cancers. Clones were read by immunoSEQ multiplex PCR, and TCRdb kept only the in-frame ones, dropping some. The sample yields some 98,000 clones, roughly 80% seen once. The sample was CD4+ or CD8+ T cells sorted from blood, taken in a trial of the OX40 agonist ivuxolimab. The receptors were sampled from an adult with an advanced solid tumor such as melanoma, head and neck, liver or kidney cancer. The CDR3 runs from the conserved cysteine through the conserved F or W. The order of the fields is D gene, clone size, V gene, J gene, CDR3 DNA, CDR3 protein. A D gene is named only where the DNA matches it firmly. Some rows have no size entry. The others give once, few or many, or a class for an expanded clone.

>TRBD1|.|TRBV2|TRBJ2-7
TGTGCCAGCAGTCCGGGACAGACTACGGGCGAGCAGTGCTTC
CASSPGQTTGEQCF
>.|.|TRBV5-4|TRBJ2-3
TGTGCCAGCAGCTTGGAGGACCAACTTCAGTATTTT
CASSLEDQLQYF
>.|.|TRBV14|TRBJ1-1
TGTGCCAGCAGCCAATACGGACGTAGGGGCACTGAAGCTTTCTTT
CASSQYGRRGTEAFF
>.|.|TRBV7-9|TRBJ2-3
TGTGCCAGCAGCTTAGGAACAGGCACAGATACGCAGTATTTT
CASSLGTGTDTQYF
>TRBD1|.|TRBV18|TRBJ2-5
TGTGCCAGCTCACCGGGACAGAAAGAGACCCAGTACTTC
CASSPGQKETQYF
>.|.|TRBV6-1|TRBJ2-2
TGTGCCAGCACTGCTGTGGGGTTCGGCACCGGGGAGCTGTTTTTT
CASTAVGFGTGELFF
>.|.|TRBV5-4|TRBJ2-2
TGTGCCAGCAGCTTACCTCCGGGGCAGGGAAACACCGGGGAGCTGTTTTTT
CASSLPPGQGNTGELFF
>.|.|TRBV14|TRBJ1-4
TGTGCCAGCAGCCCTGGTTGGACTAATGAAAAACTGTTTTTT
CASSPGWTNEKLFF
>.|once|TRBV19|TRBJ2-7
TGTGCCAGTAGTATTCGCAGGACCTACGAGCAGTACTTC
CASSIRRTYEQYF
>.|.|TRBV5-5|TRBJ2-3
TGTGCCAGCAGCTCTACCTCGGCAGATACGCAGTATTTT
CASSSTSADTQYF
>TRBD1|.|TRBV6-1|TRBJ2-7
TGTGCCAGCAGTGACCGACAGGGCCACTCCGAGCAGTACTTC
CASSDRQGHSEQYF
>.|.|TRBV7-2|TRBJ1-4
TGTGCCAGCAGCTTATTGAGGCGGAATAATGAAAAACTGTTTTTT
CASSLLRRNNEKLFF
>TRBD1|.|TRBV7-2|TRBJ2-1
TGTGCCAGCAGCACGGGACAGGGGATGGCCAATGAGCAGTTCTTC
CASSTGQGMANEQFF
>.|.|TRBV11-3|TRBJ2-4
TGTGCCAGCAGCTCGGGTACAAACATTCAGTACTTC
CASSSGTNIQYF
>.|.|TRBV7-6|TRBJ2-3
TGTGCCAGCAGCTTGTCCCCCACAGATACGCAGTATTTT
CASSLSPTDTQYF
>.|once|TRBV6-5|TRBJ2-2
TGTGCCAGCAGTTACTCAGTATTTCGGACCGGGGAGCTGTTTTTT
CASSYSVFRTGELFF
>.|.|TRBV30|TRBJ1-1
TGTGCCTGGAGAGGTTTTGCGCATGCTGAAGCTTTCTTT
CAWRGFAHAEAFF
>.|.|TRBV28|TRBJ2-2
TGTGCCAGCTTATGGGAAACCGGGGAGCTGTTTTTT
CASLWETGELFF
>.|.|TRBV5-5|TRBJ2-2
TGTGCCAGCAGCTTAGGGGGACCAGCATTTTTGGAGCTGTTTTTT
CASSLGGPAFLELFF
>.|few|TRBV7-3|TRBJ1-1
TGTGCCAGCAGCCCCAACTCCGGGCTGGGCACTGAAGCTTTCTTT
CASSPNSGLGTEAFF
>.|.|TRBV28|TRBJ1-1
TGTGCCAGCACCTCATACTCGGGGGAGGGAGCTTTCTTT
CASTSYSGEGAFF
>TRBD1|.|TRBV16|TRBJ2-1
TGTGCCAGCAGCCGGGGGGACAGGGGAAACTACAATGAGCAGTTCTTC
CASSRGDRGNYNEQFF
>TRBD1|.|TRBV6-5|TRBJ1-1
TGTGCCAGCACCCCAACAGGGGCAAACACTGAAGCTTTCTTT
CASTPTGANTEAFF
>TRBD1|once|TRBV29-1|TRBJ2-5
TGCAGCGCTTTGCGGGACAGGGGGCGGGAGACCCAGTACTTC
CSALRDRGRETQYF
>.|few|TRBV7-9|TRBJ2-7
TGTGCCAGCATCCTCTCGGCGGGGGCGCATTACGAGCAGTACTTC
CASILSAGAHYEQYF
>.|.|TRBV11-1|TRBJ1-6
TGTGCCAGCAGCTTGGAGGTGGGGTATTCACCCCTCCACTTT
CASSLEVGYSPLHF
>.|few|TRBV18|TRBJ1-5
TGTGCCAGCTCAATGACGATGGTGGCCCAAGGTAATAGCAATCAGCCCCAGCATTTT
CASSMTMVAQGNSNQPQHF
>.|.|TRBV10-1|TRBJ1-1
TGCGCCAGCAGATTAGCCAAGAACACTGAAGCTTTCTTT
CASRLAKNTEAFF
>.|.|TRBV6-5|TRBJ2-7
TGTGCCAGCAGTTACACGTCTTCCTACGAGCAGTACTTC
CASSYTSSYEQYF
>TRBD2|.|TRBV5-4|TRBJ2-7
TGTGCCAGCAGCTCGAGGACTAGCGGGAGGTTCGCCGAGCAGTACTTC
CASSSRTSGRFAEQYF